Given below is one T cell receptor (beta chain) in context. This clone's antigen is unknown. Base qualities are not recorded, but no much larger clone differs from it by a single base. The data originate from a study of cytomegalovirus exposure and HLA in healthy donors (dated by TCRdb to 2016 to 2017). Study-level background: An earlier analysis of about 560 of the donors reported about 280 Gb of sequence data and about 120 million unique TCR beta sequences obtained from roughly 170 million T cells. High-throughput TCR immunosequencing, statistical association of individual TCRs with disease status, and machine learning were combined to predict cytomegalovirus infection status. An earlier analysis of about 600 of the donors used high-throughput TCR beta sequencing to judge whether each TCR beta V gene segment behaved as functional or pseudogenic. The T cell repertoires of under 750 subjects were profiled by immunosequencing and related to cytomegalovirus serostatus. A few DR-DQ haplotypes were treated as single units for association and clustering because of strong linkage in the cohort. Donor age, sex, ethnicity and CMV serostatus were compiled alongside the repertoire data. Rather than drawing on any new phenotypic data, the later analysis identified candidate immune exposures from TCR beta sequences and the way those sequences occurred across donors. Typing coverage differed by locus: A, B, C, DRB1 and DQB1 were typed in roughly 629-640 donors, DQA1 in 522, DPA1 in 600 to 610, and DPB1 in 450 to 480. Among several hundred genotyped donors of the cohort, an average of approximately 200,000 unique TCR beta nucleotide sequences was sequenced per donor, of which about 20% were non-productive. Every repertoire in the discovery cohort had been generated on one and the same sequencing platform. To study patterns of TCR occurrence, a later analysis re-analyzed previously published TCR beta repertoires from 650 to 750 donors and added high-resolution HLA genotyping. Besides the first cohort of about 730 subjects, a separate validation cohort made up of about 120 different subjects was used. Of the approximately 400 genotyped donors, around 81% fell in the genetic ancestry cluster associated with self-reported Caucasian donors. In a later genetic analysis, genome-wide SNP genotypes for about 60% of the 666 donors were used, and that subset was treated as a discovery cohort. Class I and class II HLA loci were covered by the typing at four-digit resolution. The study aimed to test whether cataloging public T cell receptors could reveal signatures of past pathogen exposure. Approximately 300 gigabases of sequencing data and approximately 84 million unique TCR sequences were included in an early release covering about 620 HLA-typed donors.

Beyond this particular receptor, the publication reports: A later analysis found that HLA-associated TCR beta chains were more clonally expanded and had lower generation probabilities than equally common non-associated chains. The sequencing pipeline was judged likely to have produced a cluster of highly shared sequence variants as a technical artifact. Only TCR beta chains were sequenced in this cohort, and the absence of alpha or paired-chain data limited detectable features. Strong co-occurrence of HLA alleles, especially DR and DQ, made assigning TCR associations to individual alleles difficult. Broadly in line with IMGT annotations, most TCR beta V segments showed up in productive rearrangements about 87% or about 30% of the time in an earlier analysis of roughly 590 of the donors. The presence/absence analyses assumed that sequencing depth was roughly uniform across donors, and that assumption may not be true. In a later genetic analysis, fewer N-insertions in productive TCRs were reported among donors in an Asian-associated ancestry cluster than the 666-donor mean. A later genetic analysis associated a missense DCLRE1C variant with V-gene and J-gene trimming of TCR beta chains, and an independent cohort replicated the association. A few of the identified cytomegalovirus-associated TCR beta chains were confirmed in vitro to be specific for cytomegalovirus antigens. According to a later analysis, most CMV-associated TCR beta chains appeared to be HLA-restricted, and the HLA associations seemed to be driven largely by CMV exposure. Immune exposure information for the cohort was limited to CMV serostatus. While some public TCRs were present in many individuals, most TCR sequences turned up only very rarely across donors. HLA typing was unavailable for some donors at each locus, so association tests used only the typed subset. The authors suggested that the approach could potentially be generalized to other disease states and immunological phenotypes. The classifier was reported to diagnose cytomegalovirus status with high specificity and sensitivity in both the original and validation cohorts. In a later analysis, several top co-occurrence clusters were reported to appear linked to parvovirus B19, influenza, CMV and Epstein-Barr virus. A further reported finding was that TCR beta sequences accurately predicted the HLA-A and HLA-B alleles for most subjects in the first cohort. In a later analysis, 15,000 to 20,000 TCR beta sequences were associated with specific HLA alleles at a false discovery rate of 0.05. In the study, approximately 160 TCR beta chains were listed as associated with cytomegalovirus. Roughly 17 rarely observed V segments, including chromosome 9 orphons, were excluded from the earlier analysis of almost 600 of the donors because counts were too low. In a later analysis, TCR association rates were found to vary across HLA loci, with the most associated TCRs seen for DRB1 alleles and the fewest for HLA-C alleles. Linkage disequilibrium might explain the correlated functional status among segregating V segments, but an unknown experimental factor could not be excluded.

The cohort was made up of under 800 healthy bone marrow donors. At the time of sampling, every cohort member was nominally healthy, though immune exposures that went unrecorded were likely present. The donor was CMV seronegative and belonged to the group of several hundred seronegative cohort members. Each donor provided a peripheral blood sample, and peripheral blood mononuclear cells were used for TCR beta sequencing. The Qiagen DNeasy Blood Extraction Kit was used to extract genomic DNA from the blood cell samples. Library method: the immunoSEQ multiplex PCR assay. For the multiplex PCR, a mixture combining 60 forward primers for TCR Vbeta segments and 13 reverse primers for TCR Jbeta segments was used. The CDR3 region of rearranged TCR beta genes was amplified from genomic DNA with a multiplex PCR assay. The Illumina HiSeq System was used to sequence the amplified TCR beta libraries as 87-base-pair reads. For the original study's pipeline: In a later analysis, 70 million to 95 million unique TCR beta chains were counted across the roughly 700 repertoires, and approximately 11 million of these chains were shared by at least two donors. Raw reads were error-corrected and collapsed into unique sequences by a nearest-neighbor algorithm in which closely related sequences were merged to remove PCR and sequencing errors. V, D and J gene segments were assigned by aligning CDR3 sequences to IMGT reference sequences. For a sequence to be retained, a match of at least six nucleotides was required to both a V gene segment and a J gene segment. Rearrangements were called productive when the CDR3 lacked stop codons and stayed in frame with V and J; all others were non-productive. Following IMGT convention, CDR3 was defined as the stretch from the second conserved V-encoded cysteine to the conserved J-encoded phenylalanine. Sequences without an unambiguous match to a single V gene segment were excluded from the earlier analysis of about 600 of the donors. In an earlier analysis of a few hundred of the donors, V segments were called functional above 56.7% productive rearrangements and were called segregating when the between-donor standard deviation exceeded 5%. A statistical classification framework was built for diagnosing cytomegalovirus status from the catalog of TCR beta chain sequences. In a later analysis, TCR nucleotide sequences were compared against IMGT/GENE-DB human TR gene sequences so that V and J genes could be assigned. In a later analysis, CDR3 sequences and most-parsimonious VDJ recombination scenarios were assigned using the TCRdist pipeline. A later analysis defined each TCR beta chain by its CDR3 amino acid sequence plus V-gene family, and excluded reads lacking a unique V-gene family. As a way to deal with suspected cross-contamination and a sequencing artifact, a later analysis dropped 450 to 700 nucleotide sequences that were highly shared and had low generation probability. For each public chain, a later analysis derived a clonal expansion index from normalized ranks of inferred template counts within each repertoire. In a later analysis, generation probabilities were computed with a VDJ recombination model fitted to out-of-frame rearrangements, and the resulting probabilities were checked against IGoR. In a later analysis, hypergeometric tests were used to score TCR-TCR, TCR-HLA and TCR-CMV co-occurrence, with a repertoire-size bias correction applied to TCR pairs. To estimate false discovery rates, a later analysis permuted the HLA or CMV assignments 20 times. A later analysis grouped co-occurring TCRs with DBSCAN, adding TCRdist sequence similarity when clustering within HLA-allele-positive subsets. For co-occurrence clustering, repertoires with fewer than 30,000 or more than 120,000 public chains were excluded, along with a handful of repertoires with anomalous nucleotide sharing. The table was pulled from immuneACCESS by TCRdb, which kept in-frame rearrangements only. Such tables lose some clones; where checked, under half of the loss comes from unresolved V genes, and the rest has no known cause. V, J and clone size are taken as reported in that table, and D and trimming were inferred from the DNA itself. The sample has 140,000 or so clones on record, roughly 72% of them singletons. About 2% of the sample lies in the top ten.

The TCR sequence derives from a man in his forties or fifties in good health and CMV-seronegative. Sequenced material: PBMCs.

The CDR3 region reads CASSYVGGYEQYF. The DNA sequence reads TGTGCCAGCAGTTACGTCGGGGGCTACGAGCAGTACTTC. The chain links TRBV28 with TRBJ2-7, and perhaps TRBD2 as D gene, on 6 matching bases. Trimming removed 4 bases from V and 3 bases from J, leaving 10 bases between the germline ends. CDR1 and CDR2 are read off the germline V gene as MDHEN and SYDVKM. Reading from cysteine to phenylalanine, the CDR3 counts 13 amino acids. Of all the DNA, just the CDR3 is kept, 39 bases in frame from base 1.